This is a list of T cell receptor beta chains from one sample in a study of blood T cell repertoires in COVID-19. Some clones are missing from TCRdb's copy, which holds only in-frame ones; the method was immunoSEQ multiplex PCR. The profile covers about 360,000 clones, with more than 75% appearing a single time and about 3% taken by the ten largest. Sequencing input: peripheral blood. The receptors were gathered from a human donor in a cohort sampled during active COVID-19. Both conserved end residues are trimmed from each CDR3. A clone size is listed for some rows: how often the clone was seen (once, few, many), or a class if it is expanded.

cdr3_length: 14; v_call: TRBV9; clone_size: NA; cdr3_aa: ASSVRQGSSTDTQY
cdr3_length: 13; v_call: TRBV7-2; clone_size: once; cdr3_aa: ASSWAGTSNTEAF
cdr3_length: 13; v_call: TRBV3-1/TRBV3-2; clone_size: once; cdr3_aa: ASSQDRGGSDEQF
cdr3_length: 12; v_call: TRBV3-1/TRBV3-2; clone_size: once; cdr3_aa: ASSQRSRPDTQY
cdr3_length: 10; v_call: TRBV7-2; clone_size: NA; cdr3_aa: ASSRWRDTQY
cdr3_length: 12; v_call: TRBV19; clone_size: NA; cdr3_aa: ASTPGGVNTEAF
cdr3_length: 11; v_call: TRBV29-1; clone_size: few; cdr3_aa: SGGRGPDQPQH
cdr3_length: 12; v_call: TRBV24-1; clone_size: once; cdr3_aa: ATSDTTGGETQY
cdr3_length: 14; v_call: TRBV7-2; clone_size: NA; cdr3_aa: ASSLVGGGNSYEQY
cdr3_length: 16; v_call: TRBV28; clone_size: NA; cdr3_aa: ASRPNSPGTSGGNEQF
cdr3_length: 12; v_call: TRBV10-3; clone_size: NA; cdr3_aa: AIKRGAGADEQF
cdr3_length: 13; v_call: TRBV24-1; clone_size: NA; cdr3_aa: ATSDPGGSWETQY
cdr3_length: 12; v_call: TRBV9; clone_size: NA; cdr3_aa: ASSGGTENSPLH
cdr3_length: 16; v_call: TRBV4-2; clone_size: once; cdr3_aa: ASSQGLAGGPRTDTQY
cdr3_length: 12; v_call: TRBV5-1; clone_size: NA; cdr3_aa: ASSLGESPREQY
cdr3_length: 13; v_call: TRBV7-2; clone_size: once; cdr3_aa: ASSLRGRRNTEAF
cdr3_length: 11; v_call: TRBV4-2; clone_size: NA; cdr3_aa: ASSHAGDNEQF